The 29 T cell receptor beta chains in this list originate from one sample, sequenced in a study of cytomegalovirus exposure and HLA in healthy donors. The PCR was carried out with 60 Vbeta primers and 13 Jbeta primers. Assay used: immunoSEQ multiplex PCR; TCRdb lists only in-frame clones, some missing. This sample has over 150,000 clones, with 80% found just once. Sequencing used PBMCs. The receptors here all came from a male donor in good health and CMV-seronegative.

A remark on this clone: An end of the junction differs from the germline gene, which may be a read error. V usage is TRBV18 and J usage is TRBJ2-3; D not certain. The CDR3 spans 12 residues. Germline lookup yields CDR1 KGHSH and CDR2 LQKENI. The CDR3 sequence: CASSPQPDTQYF. Here the CDR3 DNA reads TGTGCCAGCTCTCCACAGCCAGATACGCAGTATTTT.

J is TRBJ2-1 and V is TRBV5-1, with D possibly being TRBD2 (5 bases). V lost 4 bases to trimming and J lost 7 bases, with 15 bases between them. Germline V gene lookup returns CDR1 SGHRS and CDR2 YFSETQ. The CDR3 spans 14 residues. The CDR3 nucleotides read TGCGCCAGCAGCCCCTCGGCCCCGGGGAATGAGCAGTTCTTC. It yields the protein CASSPSAPGNEQFF.

The J gene is TRBJ2-1, the V gene TRBV7-9, with 9 bases lining up with TRBD1. The CDR3 consists of 14 residues. CDR1 is SEHNR, CDR2 FQNEAQ, per germline (reference sequence). Trimming removed 4 bases from V and 8 bases from J; junction bases left unmatched: 6. CDR3 bases: TGTGCCAGCAGCTCCGGGACAGGGTTCGATGAGCAGTTCTTC. Translation gives CASSSGTGFDEQFF.

V and J are TRBV30 and TRBJ1-2; no clear D. Germline loops: CDR1 GTSNPN, CDR2 SVGIG (reference sequence). Trimming shortened V by 2 bases and J by 3 bases, and 7 bases separated the two germline ends. The CDR3 is made up of 12 amino acids. CDR3 loop: CAWSFQDYGYTF. The CDR3 region has the DNA TGTGCCTGGAGTTTCCAGGACTATGGCTACACCTTC.

This rearrangement joins TRBV5-1 to TRBJ1-1, with a possible D match to TRBD1 (5 bases). V was trimmed by 0 bases and J by 2 bases, leaving 8 bases between them. This CDR3 region has 14 residues. Germline-derived CDR1 and CDR2 are SGHRS and YFSETQ. The CDR3 sequence: CASSLGGTNTEAFF. CDR3 nucleotides: TGCGCCAGCAGCTTGGGCGGGACTAACACTGAAGCTTTCTTT.

This clone was detected only once. The genes are TRBV10-3 and TRBJ1-3; 7 bases line up with TRBD1. Looked up from germline, CDR1 is ENHRY and CDR2 is SYGVKD. Unmatched junction bases numbered 7, after V lost 6 bases and J lost 8 bases. The CDR3 spans 13 residues. The CDR3 DNA reads as TGTGCCATCAGAGCAACAGGGGATCACACCATATATTTT. As protein: CAIRATGDHTIYF.

This chain links TRBV2 with TRBJ1-2; TRBD1 matches 7 bases. The CDR3 extends over 13 amino acids. Germline V gene lookup returns CDR1 SNHLY and CDR2 FYNNEI. Trimming took 5 bases from V and 4 from J; bases not matched to a gene: 4. The CDR3 loop reads CASSPDRAYGYTF. The CDR3 region has the DNA TGTGCCAGCAGTCCCGACAGGGCCTATGGCTACACCTTC.

This rearrangement joins TRBV6-4 to TRBJ1-2; the match to TRBD1 covers 7 bases. CDR3 length equals 14 residues. Germline V CDR1 and CDR2: MRHNA, SNTAGT. V lost 6 bases and J lost 4; bases outside the gene matches: 8. The CDR3 DNA is TGTGCCAGCAGAGATGACAGGGCTCCCTATGGCTACACCTTC. This encodes CASRDDRAPYGYTF.

The gene calls are TRBV15 and TRBJ2-4; TRBD1 agrees at 9 bases. The germline V gene encodes CDR1 LNHNV and CDR2 YYDKDF (reference sequence). Trimming removed 2 bases from V and 0 bases from J; junction bases left unmatched: 5. The CDR3 extends over 17 amino acids. The CDR3, as DNA: TGTGCCACCAGCAGACCGGGACAGGGCTTAGCCAAAAACATTCAGTACTTC. Its protein product is CATSRPGQGLAKNIQYF.

J is TRBJ2-7 and V is TRBV27; TRBD1 agrees at 11 bases. J gave up 3 bases and V 6 bases, and 13 bases lay outside the gene matches. This CDR3 comprises 17 residues. Germline assignment: CDR1 MNHEY and CDR2 SMNVEV (reference sequence). The CDR3 bases are TGTGCCAGCAGGCCTCCGTGGGGGACAGGGGGTGTCTACGAGCAGTACTTC. Encoded protein: CASRPPWGTGGVYEQYF.

V usage is TRBV5-1 and J usage is TRBJ1-2, with 7 bases that match TRBD1. The V segment lost 4 bases and the J segment 3 bases; nucleotides outside the gene matches: 3. The CDR3 sequence is 13 residues long. Per the germline V gene, CDR1 is SGHRS and CDR2 is YFSETQ. DNA for the CDR3: TGCGCCAGCAGCCGGGACAGATACTATGGCTACACCTTC. Protein sequence: CASSRDRYYGYTF.

This clone was detected a few times. V and J are TRBV6-1 and TRBJ2-7; 10 positions match TRBD1. The V and J ends lost 2 bases and 2 bases, in that order; junction bases with no gene match: 3. Germline V gives CDR1 MNHNS, CDR2 SASEGT. There are 15 residues in the CDR3. The chain's CDR3 is CASSEWGQGPYEQYF. For the CDR3, the DNA is TGTGCCAGCAGTGAATGGGGACAGGGGCCCTACGAGCAGTACTTC.

This clone was observed a single time. V and J are TRBV5-1 and TRBJ2-5; TRBD2 matches 9 bases. The germline V gene encodes CDR1 SGHRS and CDR2 YFSETQ. J gave up 5 bases and V 0 bases, and 2 bases lay outside the gene matches. The CDR3 length is 14 residues. CDR3 coding DNA: TGCGCCAGCAGCTTGGTAGCGGGGGAGGAGACCCAGTACTTC. It translates to CASSLVAGEETQYF.

A single count supports this clone. V and J are TRBV19 and TRBJ1-1, with 7 bases fitting TRBD1. V lost 7 bases and J lost 11; bases outside the gene matches: 25. Germline CDR1 reads LNHDA; CDR2 reads SQIVND (reference sequence). The CDR3 loop spans 17 amino acids. CDR3 sequence: CASTEYRQGVGRERAFF. Here the CDR3 DNA reads TGTGCCAGTACCGAATACAGACAGGGCGTGGGGAGAGAGCGCGCTTTCTTT.

This chain connects TRBV6-5 to TRBJ2-2; D gene uncertain. V was clipped by 2 bases and J by 6 bases, with 7 bases between them. This CDR3 has 13 amino acids. Germline CDR1 is MNHEY and CDR2 is SVGAGI. The CDR3 nucleotides read TGTGCCAGCAGTTACGCGTTTGCCGGGGAGCTGTTTTTT. It translates to CASSYAFAGELFF.

This clone occurred a few times. The rearrangement links TRBV10-3 to TRBJ1-6, with D perhaps matching TRBD1 (6 bases). Trimming stripped 4 bases from V and 7 bases from J, with 14 bases between. CDR1 is ENHRY and CDR2 is SYGVKD in the germline V gene. CDR3 size: 15 residues. The CDR3 here is CAISGTVDYNSPLHF. The DNA for the CDR3 is TGTGCCATCAGTGGGACAGTAGACTACAATTCACCCCTCCACTTT.

This clone was counted a single time. This chain joins TRBV18 and TRBJ2-7, with 9 bases identical to TRBD2. The germline V gene encodes CDR1 KGHSH and CDR2 LQKENI. This CDR3 contains 18 residues. V lost 3 bases and J lost 0; bases outside the gene matches: 12. CDR3 protein: CASSPGGSGGKISYEQYF. The CDR3 nucleotides read TGTGCCAGCTCACCCGGTGGTAGCGGGGGAAAAATCTCCTACGAGCAGTACTTC.

This clone is a singleton in its sample. This sequence joins TRBV2 and TRBJ1-5; D unresolved. The CDR3 extends over 14 amino acids. The V and J ends lost 6 bases and 0 bases respectively, with 9 bases between them. Germline V gives CDR1 SNHLY, CDR2 FYNNEI. This CDR3 is CASSAGLSNQPQHF. CDR3 DNA sequence: TGTGCCAGCAGCGCGGGTCTTAGCAATCAGCCCCAGCATTTT.

V usage is TRBV21-1 and J usage is TRBJ2-6; the DNA was not used to check the table's D call, TRBD2. TRBV21-1 is termed a pseudogene. There are 19 residues in the CDR3. The CDR3 bases are TGTGCCAGCAGCGAGGAGGGGAGAGCATCGTTCTCTGGGGCCAACGTCCTGACTTTC. This codes for CASSEEGRASFSGANVLTF.

In this sample, this clone turned up a few times. The chain joins TRBV2 to TRBJ1-1; D is unresolved. Germline V CDR1 and CDR2: SNHLY, FYNNEI. This CDR3 spans 19 amino acids. Between the trimmed V and J ends, which lost 1 base and 0 bases, there was a span of 21 bases. DNA for the CDR3: TGTGCCAGCAGTGAAGAGTTTCTGGGCGGGTCATTGATGAACACTGAAGCTTTCTTT. Translation: CASSEEFLGGSLMNTEAFF.

This clone has a single count. The chain recombines TRBV4-2 with TRBJ1-2; 8 bases align to TRBD1. V lost 3 bases and J lost 3; bases outside the gene matches: 6. Germline loops: CDR1 LGHNA, CDR2 YNFKEQ. This CDR3 region has 15 residues. CDR3 sequence (DNA): TGTGCCAGCAGCCATGGACAGGGCGCCGACTATGGCTACACCTTC. Amino acid sequence: CASSHGQGADYGYTF.

The V call is TRBV6-6, the J call TRBJ1-3; D uncertain. There are 16 residues in the CDR3. Trimming removed 6 bases at V and 0 bases at J, with 15 bases between. Germline CDR1 MNHNY, CDR2 SVGAGI (reference sequence). DNA of the CDR3: TGTGCCAGCAGGGACTCCTGGCGGGACTCTGGAAACACCATATATTTT. Translating gives CASRDSWRDSGNTIYF.

The CDR3 sequence is CASSLVLIADTQYF. The CDR3 nucleotides read TGTGCCAGCAGCTTAGTGTTAATAGCAGATACGCAGTATTTT. The chain uses TRBV7-9 and TRBJ2-3; D call uncertain. This CDR3 spans 14 amino acids. Trimming took off 1 base at V and 4 bases at J, with 9 bases between the two ends. Germline loops: CDR1 SEHNR, CDR2 FQNEAQ (reference sequence). The full variable domain, with the rest looked up from reference TRBV7-9 and TRBJ2-3, is DTGVSQNPRHKITKRGQNVTFRCDPISEHNRLYWYRQTLGQGPEFLTYFQNEAQLEKSRLLSDRFSAERPKGSFSTLEIQRTEQGDSAMYLCASSLVLIADTQYFGPGTRLTVL.

This clone was seen a single time. The V call is TRBV5-1, the J call TRBJ1-1; maybe TRBD1 (6 bases). The CDR3 covers 13 residues. V lost 4 bases and J 1 base, leaving 8 bases between the germline ends. The V gene's germline CDR1 is SGHRS and CDR2 YFSETQ. The DNA of the CDR3 is TGCGCCAGCAGCGTGGGACAGAACACTGAAGCTTTCTTT. Translated, it gives CASSVGQNTEAFF.

Here the CDR3 DNA reads TGTGCCAGCAGTTTGGGACAGGGGGTATTGGGGACTGAAGCTTTCTTT. Amino acid sequence: CASSLGQGVLGTEAFF. This sequence joins TRBV6-6 and TRBJ1-1; 11 bases agree with TRBD1. Trimming cost V 4 bases and J 5 bases; bases outside gene matches: 9. CDR3 size: 16 residues. Germline CDR1 is MNHNY and CDR2 is SVGAGI (reference sequence).

The chain joins TRBV5-1 to TRBJ1-6; D possibly corresponds to TRBD1 (6 bases). V was clipped by 0 bases and J by 10 bases, with 20 bases between them. Germline V gives CDR1 SGHRS, CDR2 YFSETQ. The CDR3 loop spans 17 amino acids. The CDR3 DNA reads as TGCGCCAGCAGCTTGGGACCCACAGGGTTAGTTAAGTCACCCCTCCACTTT. This gives the protein CASSLGPTGLVKSPLHF.

The chain is built from TRBV9 and TRBJ2-7; D may be TRBD2 (5 bases). CDR1 is SGDLS and CDR2 is YYNGEE in the germline V gene. The CDR3 length is 16 residues. The V gene lost 4 bases and the J gene lost 2 bases, with 19 bases spanning the gap. The CDR3 is CASSPTVVSGTYEQYF. CDR3 DNA: TGTGCCAGCAGCCCAACTGTGGTGTCGGGGACCTACGAGCAGTACTTC.

The chain is built from TRBV5-6 and TRBJ1-1; D remains unclear. The CDR3 is 14 residues long. The V end lost 1 base, the J end lost 1 base, and 8 bases lay between the germline ends. Per the germline V gene, CDR1 is SGHDT and CDR2 is YYEEEE. CDR3: CASSLLSGNTEAFF. The DNA for the CDR3 is TGTGCCAGCAGCTTGTTATCAGGGAACACTGAAGCTTTCTTT.

DNA for the CDR3: TGTGCCAGCAGTTCCGGGTGGAGAAAATACGAGCAGTACTTC. Its protein product is CASSSGWRKYEQYF. The genes are TRBV5-6 and TRBJ2-7; the D is unclear. Germline V gene lookup returns CDR1 SGHDT and CDR2 YYEEEE. V was cut by 5 bases and J by 4 bases, with 16 bases left in between. CDR3 length: 14 residues.